The 20 T cell receptor beta chains below all came from one sample that was sequenced in a study of shared clonotypes between healthy human individuals. The method was immunoSEQ multiplex PCR; TCRdb's version includes in-frame clones alone and lacks a portion of them. The sample carries fewer than 1 million clones, 95% to 97% recorded once. Naivety among CD8 cells was defined by CD45RO negativity and positive CCR7 selection, thereby excluding terminally differentiated effector memory CD45RA+ cells. Input material: naive CD8+ T cells sorted from blood. These receptors were collected from a man under 40 in good health.

The V gene is TRBV5-8, the J gene TRBJ2-1; D possibly uses TRBD1 or TRBD2 (5 bases each). Trimming pared 4 bases from V and 6 bases from J, leaving 17 bases between. Germline V lookup: CDR1 SGHTS, CDR2 YDEGEE. This CDR3 has 15 residues. The CDR3 is CASSPQGSGLNEQFF. Written as DNA, the CDR3 is TGTGCCAGCAGCCCCCAGGGAAGCGGTCTCAATGAGCAGTTCTTC.

The chain joins TRBV27 to TRBJ2-2; no reliable D call. V was shortened by 2 bases and J by 3 bases, with 4 bases between the two germline ends. Germline CDR1 reads MNHEY; CDR2 reads SMNVEV (reference sequence). This CDR3 comprises 13 residues. The CDR3 DNA is TGTGCCAGCAGTTTAATGTACACCGGGGAGCTGTTTTTT. Residues: CASSLMYTGELFF.

V usage is TRBV27 and J usage is TRBJ2-1, with 7 bases that match TRBD2. V gave up 2 bases and J gave up 2 bases; unmatched junction bases: 12. CDR1 and CDR2 (germline): MNHEY, SMNVEV (reference sequence). The CDR3 totals 18 residues. The CDR3 sequence is CASSLKALAGVAYNEQFF. The CDR3, as DNA: TGTGCCAGCAGTTTAAAGGCTCTGGCGGGAGTCGCCTACAATGAGCAGTTCTTC.

CDR3 nucleotides: TGTGCCAGCAGCTTGGATTCAGGGTTTGGGGTCTATGAGCAGTTCTTC. It codes for CASSLDSGFGVYEQFF. The chain has TRBV5-5 and TRBJ2-1, with D tentatively TRBD1 (5 bases). Germline CDR1 SGHKS, CDR2 YYEKEE (reference sequence). CDR3 length: 16 amino acids. The germline V and J ends were trimmed by 0 bases and 8 bases, with 18 bases remaining between them.

CDR3 coding DNA: TGTGCCAGCGGCCCGACAGGGGGCTCCACAGATACGCAGTATTTT. This gives the protein CASGPTGGSTDTQYF. V and J are TRBV7-9 and TRBJ2-3, with 10 bases matching TRBD1. The germline CDR1 and CDR2 sequences are SEHNR and FQNEAQ (reference sequence). Germline trimming cut 8 bases from V and 2 bases from J; bases unmatched to any gene: 7. This CDR3 has 15 residues.

The chain combines TRBV28 with TRBJ2-5; D remains unclear. The V end lost 4 bases, the J end lost 1 base, and 7 bases lay between the germline ends. Germline-derived CDR1 and CDR2 are MDHEN and SYDVKM. The CDR3 covers 13 residues. The CDR3 coding sequence is TGTGCCAGCAGTTCGGTGACCCAAGAGACCCAGTACTTC. Translating gives CASSSVTQETQYF.

The V and J genes are TRBV5-1 and TRBJ2-3; D is perhaps TRBD2 (5 bases). Deletions cut 0 bases from V and 6 bases from J, with 14 bases between. From germline, CDR1 is SGHRS and CDR2 YFSETQ. CDR3 length: 15 amino acids. For the CDR3, the DNA is TGCGCCAGCAGCTTGGTATTCACTAGAGGGGATACGCAGTATTTT. This sequence encodes CASSLVFTRGDTQYF.

The rearrangement joins TRBV7-2 to TRBJ2-3; D is uncertain. Deletions cut 5 bases from V and 3 bases from J, with 15 bases between. Germline V gene sequence: CDR1 SGHTA, CDR2 FQGNSA. The CDR3 sequence is 15 residues long. CDR3 coding DNA: TGTGCCAGCAGCCCCCGGACCTATTATACAGATACGCAGTATTTT. It specifies CASSPRTYYTDTQYF.

V usage is TRBV6-1 and J usage is TRBJ2-7; D is uncertain. With 6 bases removed from V and 6 bases from J, the gap between germline ends came to 9 bases. Germline CDR1 and CDR2: MNHNS and SASEGT. There are 11 residues in the CDR3. DNA of the CDR3: TGTGCCAGCAGGGTTGGTTCCGAGCAGTACTTC. It is translated as CASRVGSEQYF.

This chain joins TRBV19 and TRBJ2-7; D is possibly TRBD2 (6 bases). This CDR3 is 11 amino acids long. The germline V and J ends were trimmed by 4 bases and 7 bases, with 8 bases remaining between them. Germline V gene lookup returns CDR1 LNHDA and CDR2 SQIVND (reference sequence). The CDR3: CASSTGTEQYF. CDR3 bases: TGTGCCAGTAGTACCGGGACTGAGCAGTACTTC.

The chain joins TRBV7-8 to TRBJ2-7; tentative D call: TRBD1 (6 bases). The germline gives CDR1 SGHVS, CDR2 FQNEAQ. Trimming took off 6 bases at V and 3 bases at J, with 12 bases between the two ends. The CDR3 consists of 13 residues. CDR3: CASSPLGGYEQYF. CDR3 DNA sequence: TGTGCCAGCAGTCCCCTAGGGGGCTACGAGCAGTACTTC.

J is TRBJ2-1 and V is TRBV7-6; D gene unclear. The CDR3 is made up of 13 amino acids. CDR1 is SGHVS, CDR2 FNYEAQ, per germline. Trimming removed 2 bases at V and 8 bases at J, with 10 bases between. CDR3 loop: CASSLSLWDEQFF. DNA for the CDR3: TGTGCCAGCAGCTTAAGTTTATGGGATGAGCAGTTCTTC.

The rearrangement uses TRBV28 and TRBJ1-3; 8 nucleotides align to TRBD1. Germline V gives CDR1 MDHEN, CDR2 SYDVKM. Trimming took 6 bases from V and 6 from J; bases not matched to a gene: 13. CDR3 length: 16 amino acids. The CDR3 DNA follows: TGTGCCAGCAGGTTTGAATTCCAGACAGGGGTAAACACCATATATTTT. This gives the protein CASRFEFQTGVNTIYF.

This clone was recorded once. The V gene is TRBV5-6, the J gene TRBJ1-1, with no clear D. Germline V CDR1 and CDR2: SGHDT, YYEEEE. Between the trimmed V and J ends, which lost 0 bases and 6 bases, there was a span of 12 bases. This CDR3 has 14 residues. CDR3 amino acids: CASSLAAEFSEAFF. In nucleotides, the CDR3 is TGTGCCAGCAGCTTGGCTGCCGAGTTCTCTGAAGCTTTCTTT. The complete variable domain, with remaining parts taken from reference TRBV5-6 and TRBJ1-1, reads DAGVTQSPTHLIKTRGQQVTLRCSPKSGHDTVSWYQQALGQGPQFIFQYYEEEERQRGNFPDRFSGHQFPNYSSELNVNALLLGDSALYLCASSLAAEFSEAFFGQGTRLTVV.

This CDR3 reads CASSLQQGGYGYTF. Here the CDR3 DNA reads TGTGCCAGCAGCTTACAACAGGGTGGCTATGGCTACACCTTC. The chain couples TRBV7-9 to TRBJ1-2; D perhaps matches TRBD1 (6 bases). The CDR3 is 14 amino acids. Trimming shortened V by 2 bases and J by 4 bases, and 11 bases separated the two germline ends. Germline V lookup: CDR1 SEHNR, CDR2 FQNEAQ (reference sequence).

The V call is TRBV6-5, the J call TRBJ1-3; possible D gene TRBD1, 5 bases. V was shortened by 4 bases and J by 0 bases, with 13 bases between the two germline ends. The CDR3 is made up of 16 amino acids. Germline CDR1 is MNHEY and CDR2 is SVGAGI. As DNA, the CDR3 is TGTGCCAGCAGTTTATGGGACCCAAGCTCTGGAAACACCATATATTTT. It encodes CASSLWDPSSGNTIYF.

This chain uses TRBV10-1 with TRBJ2-3; D ambiguous. Germline-derived CDR1 and CDR2 are WNHNN and SYGVQD (reference sequence). The ends were cut back, 4 bases at V and 2 bases at J, with 7 bases in the middle. This CDR3 has 13 residues. CDR3 DNA sequence: TGCGCCAGCAGTGGGTCCGACACAGATACGCAGTATTTT. It encodes CASSGSDTDTQYF.

V and J are TRBV11-2 and TRBJ2-7; D gene ambiguous. Germline V gene lookup returns CDR1 SGHAT and CDR2 FQNNGV. Trimming took off 5 bases at V and 7 bases at J, with 15 bases between the two ends. This CDR3 is 13 amino acids long. The CDR3 protein is CASSPSLAMEQYF. The DNA of the CDR3 is TGTGCCAGCAGCCCAAGCTTAGCAATGGAGCAGTACTTC.

V gene TRBV5-4 combines with J gene TRBJ2-7; D is undetermined. V lost 2 bases to trimming and J lost 2 bases, with 5 bases between them. Germline V lookup: CDR1 SGHNT, CDR2 YYREEE (reference sequence). The CDR3 runs 12 residues. CDR3 bases: TGTGCCAGCAGCTTAACACCCTACGAGCAGTACTTC. This codes for CASSLTPYEQYF.

This chain uses TRBV9 with TRBJ2-5; 8 nucleotides align to TRBD2. With V trimmed by 4 bases and J by 1 base, 3 bases remained unmatched. CDR1 is SGDLS and CDR2 is YYNGEE in the germline V gene. The CDR3 is 14 amino acids. CDR3 in DNA: TGTGCCAGCAGCCCTCGGGAGGGCCAAGAGACCCAGTACTTC. Its protein is CASSPREGQETQYF.